This TCR beta chain was obtained from a study of shared clonotypes between healthy human individuals. Broader study findings: Genetic and exposure-history diversity was limited by the small donor number. Larger richness was generally estimated for naive than memory subsets.

In regard to this clone: The target antigen is unknown.

V was cut by 0 bases and J by 7 bases, with 4 bases left in between. Germline V gene lookup returns CDR1 MNHNY and CDR2 SVGAGI (reference sequence). The CDR3 covers 12 residues. Only Caucasian adults living in Nashville, Tennessee made up the donor group. The method was immunoSEQ multiplex PCR; TCRdb's version includes in-frame clones alone and lacks a portion of them. The sample has a few hundred thousand clones; roughly 97% are singletons. The TCR originated in a woman in her 30s in good health. The chain joins TRBV6-6 to TRBJ2-1; D gene ambiguous. Source material: naive CD4+ T cells sorted from blood. The subset was: CD45RA+ positively selected. The CDR3 loop is CASSYSTNEQFF. The DNA for the CDR3 is TGTGCCAGCAGTTACTCCACGAATGAGCAGTTCTTC.